The T cell receptor beta chain under discussion was sequenced for a study of human thymus T cells. Study results and limitations: As related research reported, thymic repertoires overlapped highly among unrelated individuals. The authors found apparently biased V and J gene usage in thymic and blood repertoires.

Corrective cardiac surgery supplied the resected thymus tissue. The people who donated were healthy Finnish babies having corrective surgery for congenital heart defects. Germline V gene sequence: CDR1 DFQATT, CDR2 SNEGSKA (reference sequence). With 3 bases removed from V and 4 bases from J, the gap between germline ends came to 6 bases. The CDR3 is made up of 11 amino acids. The repertoire was sequenced with immunoSEQ multiplex PCR; TCRdb's copy has only in-frame clones and lacks some. The table records about 78,000 clones, 96% of them present only once. Notes on this clone: Antigen: not known.

The rearrangement links TRBV20-1 to TRBJ1-2; D ambiguous. The sequencing sample was made of thymus tissue. This TCR was sampled from a boy under two years old with a congenital heart defect but otherwise immunologically healthy. CDR3 residues: CSARGLYGYTF. For the CDR3, the DNA is TGCAGTGCTAGGGGTCTCTATGGCTACACCTTC.